Listed below are T cell receptor beta chains from one sample, sequenced in a study of neurological immune-mediated disorders. MiXCR was run by TCRdb on the 5' RACE reads, yielding one entry per CDR3 protein. This sample yields some 46,000 distinct CDR3 sequences, of which 10% are seen a single time; approximately 5% belongs to the top ten. Sequenced sample: PBMCs. These receptors came from a man aged 65 to 85 with HTLV-1-associated myelopathy (HAM/TSP). CDR3s include the opening cysteine and the closing phenylalanine or tryptophan. D genes are given only for firm matches. Size is stated for part of the rows, as once, few or many counts, or as a class when the clone is expanded.

18,TRBJ1-6,TRBD1,TRBV20-1,many,TGCAGTGCTAGACTTGGGACAGGGGTAGGGTGGTTTAATTCACCCCTCCACTTT,CSARLGTGVGWFNSPLHF
12,TRBJ1-1,.,TRBV6-2/TRBV6-3,many,TGTGCCAGCAAGGATGGTTTAACTGAAGCTTTCTTT,CASKDGLTEAFF
13,TRBJ1-5,.,TRBV6-2/TRBV6-3,many,TGTGCCAGCGGGCAGGCCCGGGATCAGCCCCAGCATTTT,CASGQARDQPQHF
15,TRBJ2-1,.,TRBV3-1,many,TGTGCCAGCAGCCTAAGTGCCCTATCCTACAATGAGCAGTTCTTC,CASSLSALSYNEQFF
14,TRBJ2-1,.,TRBV29-1,.,TGCAGCGTTGAAGTTGGGGGGTCCTACAATGAGCAGTTCTTC,CSVEVGGSYNEQFF
14,TRBJ2-1,.,TRBV20-1,many,TGCAGTGCTCCCTCTGACCGGCGTTCCGGTGAGCAGTTCTTC,CSAPSDRRSGEQFF
17,TRBJ1-6,TRBD1,TRBV12-3/TRBV12-4,many,TGTGCCAGCGGGGTCAGACAGGGTTCTGTAACTTATTCACCCCTCCACTTT,CASGVRQGSVTYSPLHF
14,TRBJ1-1,.,TRBV7-8,many,TGTGCCAGCAGTTATAGACAGGCGAACACTGAAGCTTTCTTT,CASSYRQANTEAFF
16,TRBJ2-7,.,TRBV20-1,.,TGCAGTGCTAGCTCCCGTGGACGGGTGGGGCCCTACGAGCAGTACTTC,CSASSRGRVGPYEQYF
15,TRBJ2-1,.,TRBV29-1,medium-sized,TGCAGCGTTGAAGGGGCAGCTTCCTCCTACAATGAGCAGTTCTTC,CSVEGAASSYNEQFF
12,TRBJ1-1,.,TRBV2,many,TGTGCCAGCAGGGCCAGGGCAACTGAAGCTTTCTTT,CASRARATEAFF
16,TRBJ2-2,.,TRBV4-2,many,TGTGCCAGCAGCCAAGATTGGCGGGCGAACACCGGGGAGCTGTTTTTT,CASSQDWRANTGELFF
13,TRBJ1-2,.,TRBV28,many,TGTGCCAGCAGTTCAGGGACCCGGTCGGGCTACACCTTC,CASSSGTRSGYTF
13,TRBJ2-7,.,TRBV5-1,many,TGCGCCAGCAGCCGAGAAAGCGCCTACGAGCAGTACTTC,CASSRESAYEQYF
13,TRBJ2-3,.,TRBV28,many,TGTGCCAGCAGTTTATTTACCACAGATACGCAGTATTTT,CASSLFTTDTQYF